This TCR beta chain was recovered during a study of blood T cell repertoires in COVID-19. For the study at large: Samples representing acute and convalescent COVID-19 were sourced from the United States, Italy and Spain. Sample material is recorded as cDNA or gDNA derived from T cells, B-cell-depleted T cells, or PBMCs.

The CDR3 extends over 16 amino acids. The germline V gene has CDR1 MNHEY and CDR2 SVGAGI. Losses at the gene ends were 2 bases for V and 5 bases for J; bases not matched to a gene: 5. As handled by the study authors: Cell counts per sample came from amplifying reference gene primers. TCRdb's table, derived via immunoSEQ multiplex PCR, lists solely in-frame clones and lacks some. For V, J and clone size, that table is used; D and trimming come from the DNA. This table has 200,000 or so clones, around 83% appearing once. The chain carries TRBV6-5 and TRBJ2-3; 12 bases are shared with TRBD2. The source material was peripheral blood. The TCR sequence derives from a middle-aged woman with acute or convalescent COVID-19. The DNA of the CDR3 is TGTGCCAGCAGTTACACGACTAGCGGGAGTCAAGATACGCAGTATTTT. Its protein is CASSYTTSGSQDTQYF.